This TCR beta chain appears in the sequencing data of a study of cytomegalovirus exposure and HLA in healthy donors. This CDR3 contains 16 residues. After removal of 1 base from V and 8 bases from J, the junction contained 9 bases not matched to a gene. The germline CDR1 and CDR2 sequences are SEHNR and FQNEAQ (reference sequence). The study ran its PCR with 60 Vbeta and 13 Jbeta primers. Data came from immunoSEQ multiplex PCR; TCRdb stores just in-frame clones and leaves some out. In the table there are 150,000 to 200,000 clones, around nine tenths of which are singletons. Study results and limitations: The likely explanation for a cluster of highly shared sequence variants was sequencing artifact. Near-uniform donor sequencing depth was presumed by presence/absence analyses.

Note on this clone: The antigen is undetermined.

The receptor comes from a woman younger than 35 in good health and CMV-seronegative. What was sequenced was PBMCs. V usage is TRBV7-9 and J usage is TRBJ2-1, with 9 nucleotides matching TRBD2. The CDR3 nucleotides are TGTGCCAGCAGCTTAGTCTTGCGGGAGGGGTTAGATGAGCAGTTCTTC. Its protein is CASSLVLREGLDEQFF.